This note documents a single T cell receptor (beta chain) sequence. What it recognizes is unknown. Germline lookup yields CDR1 MRHNA and CDR2 SNTAGT. The CDR3 spans 16 residues. Between the trimmed V and J ends, which lost 1 base and 6 bases, there was a span of 17 bases. This specimen comes from a study of OX40 agonist ivuxolimab in advanced cancers. As for the study in general: Ivuxolimab, an antibody acting as an agonist of OX40 (CD134), was used to treat patients. General study findings and limits: Low normalized T-cell clonal expansion was additionally recorded for some nonresponders.

Libraries were prepared by immunoSEQ multiplex PCR; TCRdb keeps only in-frame clonotypes and omits some of them. The table lists more than 9,000 clones, more than 70% of them singletons. This TCR was recovered from an adult with an advanced solid tumor such as melanoma, head and neck, liver or kidney cancer. This chain joins TRBV6-4 and TRBJ2-3; D is tentatively TRBD1 or TRBD2 (6 bases each). The sequencing here drew on CD4+ or CD8+ T cells sorted from blood, taken in a trial of the OX40 agonist ivuxolimab. CDR3 residues: CASSDLPGASADTQYF. The CDR3 bases are TGTGCCAGCAGTGACTTGCCAGGGGCTAGCGCGGATACGCAGTATTTT.